This T cell receptor beta chain was recovered during a study of cytomegalovirus exposure and HLA in healthy donors. General study points: A later analysis, which compared TCR beta chains of equal frequency, found the HLA-associated ones more clonally expanded.

Worth noting for this clone: Its specificity is unknown.

The PCR contained 60 Vbeta and 13 Jbeta primers. Data came from immunoSEQ multiplex PCR; TCRdb stores just in-frame clones and leaves some out. Found here are around 150,000 clones, approximately 85% of them singletons; the top ten hold roughly 10%. CDR3 size: 14 residues. CDR1 MNHEY and CDR2 SMNVEV come from the germline V gene (reference sequence). The V end was cut by 3 bases, the J end by 0 bases, with 7 bases between. The sequence came from a man aged 50 to 59 in good health and CMV-seropositive. The chain recombines TRBV27 with TRBJ2-3, with D possibly matching TRBD1 (5 bases). Sequenced: PBMCs. The CDR3 loop is CASSFQGSTDTQYF. For the CDR3, the DNA is TGTGCCAGCAGTTTCCAGGGAAGCACAGATACGCAGTATTTT.